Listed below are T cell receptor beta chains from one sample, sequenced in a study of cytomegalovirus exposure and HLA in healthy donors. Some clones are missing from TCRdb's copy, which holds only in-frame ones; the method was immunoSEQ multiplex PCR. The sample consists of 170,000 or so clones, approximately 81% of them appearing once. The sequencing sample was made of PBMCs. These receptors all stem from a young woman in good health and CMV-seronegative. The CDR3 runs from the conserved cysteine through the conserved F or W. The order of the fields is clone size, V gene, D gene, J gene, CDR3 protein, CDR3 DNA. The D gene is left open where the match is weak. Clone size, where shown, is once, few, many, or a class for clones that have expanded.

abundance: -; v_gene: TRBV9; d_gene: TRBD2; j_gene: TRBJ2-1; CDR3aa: CASSVSGGSYNEQFF; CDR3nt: TGTGCCAGCAGCGTGAGCGGGGGCTCCTACAATGAGCAGTTCTTC
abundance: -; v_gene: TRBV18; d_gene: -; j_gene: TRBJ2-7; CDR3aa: CASSPPASGYEQYF; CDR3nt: TGTGCCAGCTCACCACCGGCTTCGGGCTACGAGCAGTACTTC
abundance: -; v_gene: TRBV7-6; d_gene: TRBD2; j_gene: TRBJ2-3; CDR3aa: CASSFGLAGAPDTQYF; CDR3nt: TGTGCCAGCAGCTTCGGTCTAGCGGGAGCCCCAGATACGCAGTATTTT
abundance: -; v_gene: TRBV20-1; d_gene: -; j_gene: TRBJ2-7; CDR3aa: CSATINYEQYF; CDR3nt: TGCAGTGCGACGATAAACTACGAGCAGTACTTC
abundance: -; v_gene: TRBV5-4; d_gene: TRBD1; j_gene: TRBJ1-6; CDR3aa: CASRRDRGPNSPLHF; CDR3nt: TGTGCCAGCAGGAGAGACAGGGGACCTAATTCACCCCTCCACTTT
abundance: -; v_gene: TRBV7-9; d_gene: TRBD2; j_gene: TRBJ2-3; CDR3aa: CASNLGTSSTDTQYF; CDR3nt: TGTGCCAGCAACTTGGGGACTAGCAGCACAGATACGCAGTATTTT
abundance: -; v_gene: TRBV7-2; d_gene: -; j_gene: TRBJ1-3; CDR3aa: CASSLGFAGGNTIYF; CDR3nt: TGTGCCAGCAGCCTAGGTTTCGCCGGTGGAAACACCATATATTTT
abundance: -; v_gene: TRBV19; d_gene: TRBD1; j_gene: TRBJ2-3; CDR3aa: CACRNGGTGSDTQYF; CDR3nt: TGTGCCTGTAGAAATGGCGGGACAGGGTCAGATACGCAGTATTTT
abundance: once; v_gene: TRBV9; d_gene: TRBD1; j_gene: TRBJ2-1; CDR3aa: CASSGTGTAYNEQFF; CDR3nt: TGTGCCAGCAGCGGAACCGGGACAGCCTACAATGAGCAGTTCTTC
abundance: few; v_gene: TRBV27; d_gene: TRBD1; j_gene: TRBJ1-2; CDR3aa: CASRQTGTGYNYGYTF; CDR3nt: TGTGCCAGCAGACAGACCGGGACAGGTTATAACTATGGCTACACCTTC
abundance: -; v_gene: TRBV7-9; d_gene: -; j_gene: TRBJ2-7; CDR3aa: CASSYRTSRGYHEQYF; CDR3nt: TGTGCCAGCAGCTATAGGACCAGCCGAGGGTACCACGAGCAGTACTTC